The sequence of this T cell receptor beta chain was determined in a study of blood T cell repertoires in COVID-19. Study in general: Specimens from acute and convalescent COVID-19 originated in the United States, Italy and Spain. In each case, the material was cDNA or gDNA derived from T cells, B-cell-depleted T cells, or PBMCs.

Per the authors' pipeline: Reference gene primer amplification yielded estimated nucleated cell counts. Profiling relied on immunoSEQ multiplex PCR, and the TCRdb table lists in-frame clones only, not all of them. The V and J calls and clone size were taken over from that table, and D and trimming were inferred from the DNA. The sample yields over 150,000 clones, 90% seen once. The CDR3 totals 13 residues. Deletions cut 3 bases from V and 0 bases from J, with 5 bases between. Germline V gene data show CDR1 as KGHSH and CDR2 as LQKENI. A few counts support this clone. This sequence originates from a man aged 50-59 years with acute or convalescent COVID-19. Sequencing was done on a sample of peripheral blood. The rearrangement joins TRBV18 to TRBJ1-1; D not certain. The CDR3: CASSPFVNTEAFF. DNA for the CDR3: TGTGCCAGCTCACCGTTCGTGAACACTGAAGCTTTCTTT.